The 24 T cell receptor beta chains given below trace back to one sample, sequenced in a study of blood T cell repertoires in COVID-19. Only in-frame clones appear in the TCRdb table, and some are missing; sequencing was by immunoSEQ multiplex PCR. The sample contains around 170,000 clones, around 86% of which appear only once. The specimen sequenced was peripheral blood. The receptors were gathered from a man between 65 and 80 years old who had recovered from COVID-19.

The chain has TRBV5-1 and TRBJ2-2; 9 nucleotides agree with TRBD2. The CDR3 contains 16 residues. The germline V gene has CDR1 SGHRS and CDR2 YFSETQ. After removal of 2 bases from V and 2 bases from J, the junction contained 4 bases not matched to a gene. The CDR3 protein is CASSLGLATNTGELFF. In nucleotides, the CDR3 is TGCGCCAGCAGCTTAGGACTAGCGACAAACACCGGGGAGCTGTTTTTT.

The chain uses TRBV27 and TRBJ2-1, with TRBD1 as a possible D gene (6 bases). CDR1 is MNHEY, CDR2 SMNVEV, per germline (reference sequence). The CDR3 loop spans 16 amino acids. The germline V and J ends were trimmed by 3 bases and 5 bases, with 17 bases remaining between them. DNA of the CDR3: TGTGCCAGCAGTTTGGTCCGGCAGGGGATCGACAATGAGCAGTTCTTC. Amino acid sequence: CASSLVRQGIDNEQFF.

The chain has TRBV10-3 and TRBJ2-5; the D gene is possibly TRBD1 (7 bases). Germline V gene data show CDR1 as ENHRY and CDR2 as SYGVKD. The CDR3 is made up of 15 amino acids. V lost 0 bases and J 1 base, leaving 9 bases between the germline ends. CDR3 coding DNA: TGTGCCATCAGTGAGTCCAGGGGGGCCCAAGAGACCCAGTACTTC. The encoded protein is CAISESRGAQETQYF.

The sample holds one count of this clone. The chain recombines TRBV6-5 with TRBJ2-3; weak D call: TRBD2 (6 bases). This CDR3 has 15 residues. Looked up from germline, CDR1 is MNHEY and CDR2 is SVGAGI. V was cut by 5 bases and J by 0 bases, with 12 bases left in between. CDR3 DNA: TGTGCCAGCAGTCATAGCGGATCTAGCACAGATACGCAGTATTTT. The encoded protein is CASSHSGSSTDTQYF.

The table lists this clone with a count of one. The V and J genes are TRBV6-1 and TRBJ2-1; maybe TRBD2 (6 bases). The CDR3 is 14 amino acids. CDR1 and CDR2 from the germline V gene are MNHNS and SASEGT. V lost 3 bases to trimming and J lost 6 bases, with 12 bases between them. The CDR3 DNA reads as TGTGCCAGCAGTGACATAGGACTACCCAATGAGCAGTTCTTC. Amino acid sequence: CASSDIGLPNEQFF.

The chain combines TRBV29-1 with TRBJ2-3, with D possibly being TRBD1 (5 bases). The CDR3 is made up of 12 amino acids. Trimming took 3 bases from V and 11 from J, leaving 15 bases between them. The V gene's germline CDR1 is SQVTM and CDR2 ANQGSEA. In DNA, the CDR3 is TGCAGCGTTGAGTCTACAGGTGGTGGGCAGTATTTT. It yields the protein CSVESTGGGQYF.

The chain employs TRBV4-1 and TRBJ1-1; maybe TRBD1 (5 bases). V lost 0 bases, J lost 0 bases, and 5 bases lay in between. This CDR3 comprises 14 residues. Germline V gene sequence: CDR1 MGHRA, CDR2 YSYEKL. CDR3 protein: CASSQDRVNTEAFF. The CDR3 coding sequence is TGCGCCAGCAGCCAAGACAGGGTGAACACTGAAGCTTTCTTT.

Written as DNA, the CDR3 is TGTGCCAGCAGCGTAGCCGGGACTAGAAGTGAGACCCAGTACTTC. Translated: CASSVAGTRSETQYF. The chain recombines TRBV9 with TRBJ2-5, with 8 bases matching TRBD2. There are 15 residues in the CDR3. The germline CDR1 and CDR2 sequences are SGDLS and YYNGEE. The trim removed 0 bases at V and 5 bases at J, leaving 6 bases unmatched. Combining the CDR3 with reference TRBV9 and TRBJ2-5 gives the whole variable domain DSGVTQTPKHLITATGQRVTLRCSPRSGDLSVYWYQQSLDQGLQFLIQYYNGEERAKGNILERFSAQQFPDLHSELNLSSLELGDSALYFCASSVAGTRSETQYFGPGTRLLVL.

This sequence joins TRBV28 and TRBJ1-4; 7 bases map to TRBD1. V lost 3 bases and J lost 4; bases outside the gene matches: 5. Germline CDR1 MDHEN, CDR2 SYDVKM. There are 15 residues in the CDR3. The chain's CDR3 is CASSFGAGGNEKLFF. DNA of the CDR3: TGTGCCAGCAGTTTTGGGGCAGGGGGTAATGAAAAACTGTTTTTT.

This clone was counted only a few times. The V and J genes are TRBV5-8 and TRBJ2-7; 7 bases are a match to TRBD2. This CDR3 is built from 12 residues. CDR1 and CDR2 from the germline V gene are SGHTS and YDEGEE. The J segment lost 13 bases and the V segment lost 5 bases, leaving 12 bases of the junction unmatched. CDR3: CASRRGTTLLYF. In nucleotides, the CDR3 is TGTGCCAGCAGACGCGGGACTACACTCCTTTACTTC.

This clone appeared a single time. The chain couples TRBV6-5 to TRBJ1-6, with a possible D match to TRBD1 (6 bases). Germline V CDR1 and CDR2: MNHEY, SVGAGI. The V and J ends lost 7 bases and 10 bases respectively, with 14 bases between them. This CDR3 region has 13 residues. This CDR3 reads CASKQGRQSPLHF. The CDR3 coding sequence is TGTGCCAGCAAACAGGGACGACAATCACCCCTCCACTTT.

The rearrangement uses TRBV3-1 (or the pseudogene TRBV3-2) and TRBJ2-7, with 8 bases that match TRBD1. V was pared by 0 bases and J by 3 bases, with 4 bases of the junction left unmatched. Germline V gene data show CDR1 as LGHDT and CDR2 as YNNKEL (reference sequence). This CDR3 is built from 15 residues. CDR3 in amino acids: CASSQDDRGFYEQYF. The CDR3 DNA sequence: TGTGCCAGCAGCCAAGACGACAGGGGTTTCTACGAGCAGTACTTC.

The V call is TRBV9, the J call TRBJ2-3; 8 bases are a match to TRBD2. The CDR3 extends over 17 amino acids. Looked up from germline, CDR1 is SGDLS and CDR2 is YYNGEE. The V gene end was trimmed by 3 bases and the J gene end by 1 base; junction bases not matched to a gene: 10. The DNA for the CDR3 is TGTGCCAGCAGCGCCACCGGGGGGGCGTCCGGCACAGATACGCAGTATTTT. Translating it yields CASSATGGASGTDTQYF.

This chain joins TRBV27 and TRBJ2-7; TRBD1 matches at 7 bases. The CDR3 is 16 amino acids. The V segment lost 2 bases and the J segment 2 bases; nucleotides outside the gene matches: 9. CDR1 and CDR2 (germline): MNHEY, SMNVEV (reference sequence). The CDR3 spells CASSLRTGTVTYEQYF. CDR3 nucleotides: TGTGCCAGCAGTTTACGGACCGGGACAGTTACCTACGAGCAGTACTTC.

Concerning this clone itself: The junction and the germline gene differ at one end; a read error may be behind it. The chain combines TRBV5-5 with TRBJ2-3; 9 bases map to TRBD1. The germline V gene has CDR1 SGHKS and CDR2 YYEKEE (reference sequence). There are 15 residues in the CDR3. CDR3 residues: CASSRDTGQGSAGHF. In nucleotides, the CDR3 is TGTGCCAGCAGCCGGGATACGGGACAGGGATCAGCCGGGCATTTT.

CDR3 loop: CSASYHRGRGSEAFF. The CDR3, as DNA: TGCAGTGCTAGTTACCACAGGGGGAGAGGGTCTGAAGCTTTCTTT. J is TRBJ1-1 and V is TRBV20-1; 8 bases match TRBD1. CDR1 DFQATT and CDR2 SNEGSKA come from the germline V gene (reference sequence). The CDR3 runs to 15 residues. Trimming removed 3 bases from V and 6 bases from J; junction bases left unmatched: 12.

This clone was observed once. The rearrangement uses TRBV28 and TRBJ2-2, with D unresolved. This CDR3 comprises 11 residues. V was cut by 5 bases and J by 7 bases, with 5 bases left in between. The germline V gene has CDR1 MDHEN and CDR2 SYDVKM. The CDR3 coding sequence is TGTGCCAGCAGTCGGTACGGGGAGCTGTTTTTT. Protein: CASSRYGELFF.

This clone was observed a single time. The same CDR3 arises from other DNA sequences in this sample as well. CDR3 nucleotides: TGTGCCAGCAGCTTAACGGGACAGGGGGCGTACAATGAGCAGTTCTTC. Translation gives CASSLTGQGAYNEQFF. V gene TRBV7-3 combines with J gene TRBJ2-1; 12 positions match TRBD1. The CDR3 is 16 amino acids. Germline assignment: CDR1 SGHTA and CDR2 FQGTGA. V shed 0 bases and J 4 bases; nucleotides not matched to a gene: 1.

DNA of the CDR3: TGTGCCAGCAGTTTAATCGGCGGGAGCTCCTACAATGAGCAGTTCTTC. It codes for CASSLIGGSSYNEQFF. V is TRBV28 and J is TRBJ2-1, with TRBD2 matching 7 bases. Trimming took 2 bases from V and 0 from J; bases not matched to a gene: 4. Germline V gives CDR1 MDHEN, CDR2 SYDVKM. This CDR3 is 16 amino acids long.

This clone showed up just once. V gene TRBV5-1 combines with J gene TRBJ1-5; D unclear. Trimming took off 4 bases at V and 5 bases at J, with 13 bases between the two ends. Looked up from germline, CDR1 is SGHRS and CDR2 is YFSETQ. The CDR3 is 14 residues long. The CDR3: CASSPGSGDQPQHF. The DNA for the CDR3 is TGCGCCAGCAGCCCCGGGTCGGGAGATCAGCCCCAGCATTTT.

The V and J genes are TRBV18 and TRBJ1-1; a possible D gene is TRBD1 (6 bases). CDR3 length: 13 amino acids. Between the trimmed V and J ends, which lost 2 bases and 10 bases, there was a span of 14 bases. Per germline, CDR1 KGHSH and CDR2 LQKENI. CDR3 DNA sequence: TGTGCCAGCTCACCAGGGGACACCCGGGGAGCTTTCTTT. This gives the protein CASSPGDTRGAFF.

The chain combines TRBV9 with TRBJ2-1, with TRBD2 identical over 13 bases. This CDR3 has 20 amino acids. V gave up 0 bases and J gave up 0 bases; unmatched junction bases: 9. In germline, CDR1 is SGDLS, CDR2 YYNGEE. The DNA of the CDR3 is TGTGCCAGCAGCGTAGGCATTGGACTAGCGGGAGACAACTCCTACAATGAGCAGTTCTTC. Protein product: CASSVGIGLAGDNSYNEQFF. Full variable domain (remainder filled in from reference TRBV9 and TRBJ2-1): DSGVTQTPKHLITATGQRVTLRCSPRSGDLSVYWYQQSLDQGLQFLIQYYNGEERAKGNILERFSAQQFPDLHSELNLSSLELGDSALYFCASSVGIGLAGDNSYNEQFFGPGTRLTVL.

This sequence joins TRBV24-1 and TRBJ2-1; TRBD2 aligns across 14 bases. J lost 9 bases, V lost 3 bases, and 6 bases had no gene match. The CDR3 runs to 16 residues. CDR1 is KGHDR, CDR2 SFDVKD, per germline. DNA for the CDR3: TGTGCCACCAGTGATGCGACTAGCGGGAGGGCCGGTGAGCAGTTCTTC. Translated: CATSDATSGRAGEQFF.

V is TRBV5-3 and J is TRBJ2-7; D may be TRBD1 (6 bases). TRBV5-3 is an ORF; its function is uncertain. The V end lost 4 bases, the J end lost 2 bases, and 13 bases lay between the germline ends. This CDR3 comprises 14 residues. The CDR3 DNA sequence: TGTGCCAGAAGCATAAGACAGGCCCCCTACGAGCAGTACTTC. Translating gives CARSIRQAPYEQYF.